This T cell receptor beta chain is from a study of glioma-infiltrating T cells after dendritic cell vaccination. TCRdb's table, derived via immunoSEQ multiplex PCR, lists solely in-frame clones and lacks some. The sample shows roughly 52,000 clones, roughly 87% of them seen only once. As to this clone: Its antigen remains unknown.

The trim removed 0 bases at V and 5 bases at J, leaving 8 bases unmatched. Germline CDR1 reads SGHDT; CDR2 reads YYEEEE. The CDR3 loop spans 15 amino acids. General study results and limits: TCR clonality showed no direct relationship with survival.

J is TRBJ2-7 and V is TRBV5-6, with 7 bases aligning to TRBD2. The input for sequencing was blood, taken before dendritic cell vaccination. The clonotype originates from a human donor with glioblastoma. The chain's CDR3 is CASSLGGGSGHEQYF. The CDR3 nucleotides are TGTGCCAGCAGCTTGGGAGGCGGGAGCGGCCACGAGCAGTACTTC.